These T cell receptor beta chains were read from a single sample in a study of vaccination and CD4 T cells after COVID-19. TCRdb re-called the PCR reads through MiXCR, storing one row per CDR3 protein. The sample consists of some 10,000 distinct CDR3 sequences, around two fifths of them appearing once. No antigen is known for these receptors. The specimen sequenced was CD4+ T cells from blood, cultured in vitro. These receptors were collected from a human donor who had recovered from COVID-19. Each CDR3 is given with its conserved first and last residue.

v_call	j_call	cdr3_aa
TRBV5-1	TRBJ2-7	CASFSGGLQYF
TRBV6-1	TRBJ1-2	CASTERDRGYYGYTF
TRBV5-1	TRBJ2-7	CASSLEARLYEQYF
TRBV5-4	TRBJ2-2	CASSSPTGSTGELFF
TRBV20-1	TRBJ2-3	CSARFYSVSTDTQYF
TRBV5-4	TRBJ1-2	CASSLPRGNYGYTF
TRBV20-1	TRBJ2-7	CSAPYSGGAEQYF
TRBV20-1	TRBJ2-2	CSAGLAGFTGELFF
TRBV7-9	TRBJ2-3	CASRQWRGLSTDTQYF
TRBV20-1	TRBJ2-5	CSARAESRGQYF
TRBV4-3	TRBJ2-5	CASSQGDSGAQETQYF
TRBV27	TRBJ2-3	CASSFSFAADTQYF
TRBV5-6	TRBJ1-5	CASSLDSSNQPQHF
TRBV7-8	TRBJ2-2	CASSSRTVTGELFF
TRBV19	TRBJ1-2	CASSNPLRQGRAGYTF
TRBV20-1	TRBJ1-6	CSAKPTLGSPLHF
TRBV25-1	TRBJ2-5	CASSERGFRETQYF
TRBV6-5	TRBJ1-6	CASSYSMGRGISPLHF
TRBV6-1	TRBJ2-2	CASRIAGALTGELFF
TRBV6-2/TRBV6-3	TRBJ2-1	CASRFSGGAYNEQFF
TRBV19	TRBJ1-1	CASRPEHVAFTEAFF
TRBV7-9	TRBJ1-4	CASSHTGQGLNEKLFF
TRBV5-6	TRBJ1-1	CASSFVGMNTEAFF
TRBV12-3/TRBV12-4	TRBJ2-3	CASSLAADTQYF
TRBV7-9	TRBJ1-1	CASSGSRAFF
TRBV19	TRBJ1-1	CASRRGGETEAFF
TRBV27	TRBJ1-2	CASSYLRSAGYTF
TRBV6-2/TRBV6-3	TRBJ2-1	CATLLRVSGAHNEQFF
TRBV6-2/TRBV6-3	TRBJ1-1	CASSPMGQGATEAFF
TRBV6-1	TRBJ1-6	CATPGWGDHYNSPLHF
TRBV9	TRBJ2-1	CASSPRRAAQAYNEQFF
TRBV10-3	TRBJ2-1	CAISEAGADNEQFF
TRBV20-1	TRBJ1-5	CSAQSTGNQPQHF
TRBV12-3/TRBV12-4	TRBJ2-7	CASSPTSGAYEQYF
TRBV20-1	TRBJ1-2	CSARVTVTGDGGYTF
TRBV12-3/TRBV12-4	TRBJ1-1	CASSPPLPYNLVFF
TRBV5-5	TRBJ2-2	CASSFEGGANTGELFF
TRBV6-1	TRBJ1-1	CASSRDSHTEAFF
TRBV2	TRBJ2-2	CASMPGQGITGELFF
TRBV27	TRBJ2-3	CASSLWSGGRTDTQYF
TRBV20-1	TRBJ2-3	CSAREVGGPDTQYF
TRBV5-6	TRBJ1-1	CASSFIKGNTEAFF
TRBV10-3	TRBJ2-5	CAISEAGNPEETQYF
TRBV15	TRBJ2-5	CATSRDLTARETQYF